This TCR beta chain was sequenced during a study of CD8+ T cells in alopecia areata. Notes on the study in general: Tofacitinib significantly reduced both scalp clonality and expanded CD8+ clones among the top 100. It was less clear whether patients shared TCRs than it was in mice, possibly because of HLA.

CDR1 and CDR2 (germline): GTSNPN, SVGIG (reference sequence). Between the trimmed V and J ends, which lost 3 bases and 6 bases, there was a span of 8 bases. This CDR3 is built from 11 residues. Concerning this clone: As yet, its antigen is unknown.

Treatment denoted: oral pan-JAK inhibitor, 5-10 mg twice daily. A FACSAria was used to sort CD4+ and CD8+ T cells. These cells came from PBMCs. Once RNA had been extracted, it was reverse transcribed into cDNA to act as the sequencing template. Sequencing used immunoSEQ multiplex PCR; TCRdb keeps in-frame clones, though not all of them. The sample lists under 150,000 clones; around 60% were seen once. Sequences were derived from CD4+ T cells sorted from blood, sampled at week 4, from a patient treated with tofacitinib. This TCR was sampled from a human donor with alopecia areata. V gene TRBV30 combines with J gene TRBJ1-1; D perhaps matches TRBD1 (5 bases). The CDR3 nucleotides read TGTGCCTGGAGGGGGCAGGCTGAAGCTTTCTTT. Translation: CAWRGQAEAFF.